This TCR beta chain was identified in a study of blood T cell repertoires in COVID-19. Across the whole study: Spain, Italy and the United States supplied samples that represented acute and convalescent COVID-19.

In the authors' workflow: Reference gene primer amplification gave estimated nucleated cell counts. Profiling relied on immunoSEQ multiplex PCR, and the TCRdb table lists in-frame clones only, not all of them. The V and J calls and clone size come from that table; D and trimming were worked out from the DNA. The table has about 420,000 clones, around 90% seen once; the top ten hold approximately 0.92%. Germline CDR1 reads SGHNT; CDR2 reads YENEEA. The V end lost 4 bases, the J end lost 3 bases, and 15 bases lay between the germline ends. The CDR3 length is 15 residues. This clonotype was sampled from a man aged 18 to 29 with COVID-19, enrolled during active disease. Sequencing used peripheral blood. This chain joins TRBV11-3 and TRBJ2-5, with D possibly being TRBD1 (6 bases). The CDR3 is CASSSTRDTEETQYF. In nucleotides, the CDR3 is TGTGCCAGCAGCTCAACAAGGGACACAGAAGAGACCCAGTACTTC.